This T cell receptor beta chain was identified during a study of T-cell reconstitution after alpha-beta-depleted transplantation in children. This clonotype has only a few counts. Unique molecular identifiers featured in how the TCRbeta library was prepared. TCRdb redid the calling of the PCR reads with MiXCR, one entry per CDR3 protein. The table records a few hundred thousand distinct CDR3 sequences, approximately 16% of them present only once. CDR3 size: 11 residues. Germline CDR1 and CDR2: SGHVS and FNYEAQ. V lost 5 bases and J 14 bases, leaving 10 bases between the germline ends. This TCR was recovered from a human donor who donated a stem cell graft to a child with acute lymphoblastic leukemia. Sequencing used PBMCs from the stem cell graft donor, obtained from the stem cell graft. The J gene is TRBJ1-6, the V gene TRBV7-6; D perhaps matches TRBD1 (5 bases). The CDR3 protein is CASSMGVALHF. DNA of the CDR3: TGTGCCAGCAGCATGGGGGTGGCCCTCCACTTT.